Below, 5 T cell receptor beta chains from the same sample are listed, as sequenced in a study of blood T cell repertoires in COVID-19 (dated by TCRdb to the early 2020s). Receptor libraries were prepared by the immunoSEQ multiplex PCR assay. Drawn from immuneACCESS, this table holds only the in-frame rearrangements with V and J called that TCRdb kept. Clones are partly lost; checked studies trace under half to an unresolved V gene and leave the rest unexplained. For this sample the table gives some 170,000 clones, of which 82% were detected only once. The ten largest clones represent roughly 9.1% of the sample. Sequencing input: peripheral blood. The receptors derive from a woman in her 70s with acute or convalescent COVID-19.

This clone was counted once. The chain joins TRBV28 to TRBJ1-6; no firm D call. The CDR3 sequence is 12 residues long. The germline gives CDR1 MDHEN, CDR2 SYDVKM. Trimming left V 4 bases short and J 7 bases short, with 5 bases between. The CDR3 here is CASSSTNSPLHF. The CDR3 DNA follows: TGTGCCAGCAGTTCGACAAATTCACCCCTCCACTTT. The full variable domain, rest sourced from reference TRBV28 and TRBJ1-6, is DVKVTQSSRYLVKRTGEKVFLECVQDMDHENMFWYRQDPGLGLRLIYFSYDVKMKEKGDIPEGYSVSREKKERFSLILESASTNQTSMYLCASSSTNSPLHFGNGTRLTVT.

This clone occurred a few times. The gene calls are TRBV2 and TRBJ2-2; the match to TRBD1 covers 8 bases. The junction had 2 bases not matched to a gene; V was cut back by 2 bases and J by 6 bases. Per the germline V gene, CDR1 is SNHLY and CDR2 is FYNNEI. The CDR3 length is 14 residues. As DNA, the CDR3 is TGTGCCAGCAGTGAAAGCAGGGGGCCCGGGGAGCTGTTTTTT. The encoded protein is CASSESRGPGELFF.

This rearrangement joins TRBV5-4 to TRBJ2-7; D possibly corresponds to TRBD1 (5 bases). Trimming shortened V by 3 bases and J by 7 bases, and 17 bases separated the two germline ends. The CDR3 has 14 amino acids. Germline CDR1 is SGHNT and CDR2 is YYREEE (reference sequence). For the CDR3, the DNA is TGTGCCAGCAGCTCATGGGGCCTGTTGGGTGAGCAGTACTTC. Amino acid sequence: CASSSWGLLGEQYF. Together with reference TRBV5-4 and TRBJ2-7, the CDR3 gives the full variable domain: ETGVTQSPTHLIKTRGQQVTLRCSSQSGHNTVSWYQQALGQGPQFIFQYYREEENGRGNFPPRFSGLQFPNYSSELNVNALELDDSALYLCASSSWGLLGEQYFGPGTRLTVT.

This clone was seen many times. The V call is TRBV7-9, the J call TRBJ1-2, with D maybe TRBD1 (5 bases). The CDR3 totals 13 residues. V was cut by 3 bases and J by 4 bases, with 9 bases left in between. From germline, CDR1 is SEHNR and CDR2 FQNEAQ (reference sequence). The CDR3 reads CASSFPGGYGYTF. CDR3 nucleotides: TGTGCCAGCAGCTTTCCGGGGGGCTATGGCTACACCTTC. Looking up the rest from reference TRBV7-9 and TRBJ1-2 gives the full variable domain: DTGVSQNPRHKITKRGQNVTFRCDPISEHNRLYWYRQTLGQGPEFLTYFQNEAQLEKSRLLSDRFSAERPKGSFSTLEIQRTEQGDSAMYLCASSFPGGYGYTFGSGTRLTVV.

This clone has just a few counts. The V call is TRBV29-1, the J call TRBJ1-1, with no clear D. The V gene lost 5 bases and the J gene lost 3 bases, with 4 bases spanning the gap. Germline V gene lookup returns CDR1 SQVTM and CDR2 ANQGSEA. The CDR3 length is 10 residues. CDR3 residues: CSVQDTEAFF. DNA of the CDR3: TGCAGCGTTCAGGACACTGAAGCTTTCTTT.